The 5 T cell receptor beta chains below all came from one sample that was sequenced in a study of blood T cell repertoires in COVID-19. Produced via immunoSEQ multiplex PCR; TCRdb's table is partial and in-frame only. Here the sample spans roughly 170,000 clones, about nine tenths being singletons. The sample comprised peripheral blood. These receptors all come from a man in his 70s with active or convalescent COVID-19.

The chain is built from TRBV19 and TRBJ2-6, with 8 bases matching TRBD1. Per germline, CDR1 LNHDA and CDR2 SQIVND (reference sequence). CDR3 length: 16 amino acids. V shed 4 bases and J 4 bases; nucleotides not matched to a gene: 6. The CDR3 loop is CASSRTGPPGANVLTF. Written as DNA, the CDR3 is TGTGCCAGTAGTAGGACAGGGCCTCCCGGGGCCAACGTCCTGACTTTC.

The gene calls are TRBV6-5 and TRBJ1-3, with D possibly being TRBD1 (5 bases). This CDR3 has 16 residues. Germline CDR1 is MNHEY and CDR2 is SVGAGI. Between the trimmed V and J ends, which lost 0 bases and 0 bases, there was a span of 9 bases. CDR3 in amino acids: CASSYSGGYSGNTIYF. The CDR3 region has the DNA TGTGCCAGCAGTTACTCCGGGGGATACTCTGGAAACACCATATATTTT.

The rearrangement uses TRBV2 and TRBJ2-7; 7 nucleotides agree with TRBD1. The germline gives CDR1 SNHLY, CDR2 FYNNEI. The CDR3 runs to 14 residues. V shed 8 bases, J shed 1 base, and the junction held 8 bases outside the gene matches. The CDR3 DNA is TGTGCCAGCGTTTTTCAACAGGGGTCCTACGAGCAGTACTTC. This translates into CASVFQQGSYEQYF.

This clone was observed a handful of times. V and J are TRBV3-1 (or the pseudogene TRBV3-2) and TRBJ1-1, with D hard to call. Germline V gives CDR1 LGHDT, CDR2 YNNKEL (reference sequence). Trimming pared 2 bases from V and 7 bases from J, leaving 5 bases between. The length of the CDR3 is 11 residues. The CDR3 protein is CASSQPGEAFF. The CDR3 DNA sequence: TGTGCCAGCAGCCAACCGGGTGAAGCTTTCTTT.

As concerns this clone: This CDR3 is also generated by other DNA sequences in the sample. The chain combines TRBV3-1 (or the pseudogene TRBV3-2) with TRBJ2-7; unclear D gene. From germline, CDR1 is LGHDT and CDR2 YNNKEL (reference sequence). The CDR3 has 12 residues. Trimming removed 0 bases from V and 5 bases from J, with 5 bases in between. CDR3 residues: CASSQDTDEQYF. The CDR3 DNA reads TGTGCCAGCAGCCAAGACACAGACGAGCAGTACTTC.